Listed below are T cell receptor beta chains from one sample, sequenced in a study of blood T cell repertoires in COVID-19. Assay: immunoSEQ multiplex PCR; the TCRdb copy retains only in-frame clones and omits some. The sample has tens of thousands of clones, roughly 86% seen once. Sequencing used peripheral blood. Receptors were obtained from a man aged 55 to 70 with active COVID-19. Each CDR3 is given with its conserved first and last residue. The order of the fields is V gene, J gene, CDR3 protein.

TRBV6-2/TRBV6-3	TRBJ1-2	CASNPTGSYGYTF
TRBV14	TRBJ2-7	CASSQSVGQNYEQYF
TRBV7-2	TRBJ1-4	CASSRTGREKLFF
TRBV3-1/TRBV3-2	TRBJ1-1	CASSPGGVRSTEAFF
TRBV6-4	TRBJ2-3	CASSDGGTSTDTQYF
TRBV7-9	TRBJ1-4	CASSDPGTGDEKLFF
TRBV6-5	TRBJ2-5	CASRSSGQETQYF
TRBV6-1	TRBJ1-3	CASSVSDSFSGNTIYF
TRBV7-3	TRBJ1-6	CASSLRSNNSPLHF
TRBV7-2	TRBJ2-7	CASSTWTGAVNEQYF